A single sample gave rise to the 14 T cell receptor beta chains below, sequenced in a study of blood T cell dynamics during melanoma immunotherapy. The method was immunoSEQ multiplex PCR; TCRdb's version includes in-frame clones alone and lacks a portion of them. The data contain some 15,000 clones, roughly nine tenths of them seen just once; the ten biggest clones take up about 2%. Time point indicated: pre-treatment baseline. Sequences were derived from blood, sampled from a patient treated with checkpoint blockade. These receptors were collected from a human donor with melanoma.

V usage is TRBV20-1 and J usage is TRBJ2-7; D not resolved. The V end lost 4 bases, the J end lost 10 bases, and 11 bases lay between the germline ends. Germline assignment: CDR1 DFQATT and CDR2 SNEGSKA (reference sequence). This CDR3 contains 10 residues. The chain's CDR3 is CSATDGQQYF. The CDR3 nucleotides are TGCAGTGCTACGGACGGCCAACAGTACTTC.

The V gene is TRBV30, the J gene TRBJ1-6; 7 bases fit TRBD1. V dropped 0 bases and J dropped 7; count of bases not matched to a gene: 3. CDR1 and CDR2 from the germline V gene are GTSNPN and SVGIG (reference sequence). CDR3 size: 14 residues. The CDR3 sequence: CAWSVLDRNSPLHF. For the CDR3, the DNA is TGTGCCTGGAGTGTCTTGGACAGGAATTCACCCCTCCACTTT.

The chain links TRBV18 to TRBJ2-7, with 7 positions matching TRBD1. Looked up from germline, CDR1 is KGHSH and CDR2 is LQKENI. Trimming removed 9 bases from V and 1 base from J; junction bases left unmatched: 12. The CDR3 contains 15 residues. CDR3 DNA: TGTGCCAGTCGGGACAGATCACATCCTTCCTACGAGCAGTACTTC. The encoded protein is CASRDRSHPSYEQYF.

The rearrangement links TRBV5-4 to TRBJ2-1; 7 bases match TRBD2. V dropped 2 bases and J dropped 8; count of bases not matched to a gene: 4. Germline values: CDR1 SGHNT, CDR2 YYREEE (reference sequence). CDR3 size: 13 residues. Here the CDR3 DNA reads TGTGCCAGCAGCTTTTTAGGGAGGGATGAGCAGTTCTTC. Residues: CASSFLGRDEQFF. Filled out from reference TRBV5-4 and TRBJ2-1, the complete variable domain reads ETGVTQSPTHLIKTRGQQVTLRCSSQSGHNTVSWYQQALGQGPQFIFQYYREEENGRGNFPPRFSGLQFPNYSSELNVNALELDDSALYLCASSFLGRDEQFFGPGTRLTVL.

The rearrangement joins TRBV14 to TRBJ1-1; 10 bases agree with TRBD1. The CDR3 length is 16 residues. The ends lost 3 bases at V and 1 base at J; junction bases unmatched: 5. Germline-derived CDR1 and CDR2 are SGHDN and FVKESK. The CDR3 region is CASSQTGGAWNTEAFF. In nucleotides, the CDR3 is TGTGCCAGCAGCCAGACAGGGGGCGCATGGAACACTGAAGCTTTCTTT.

The chain recombines TRBV2 with TRBJ2-2; D not resolved. V lost 6 bases, J lost 4 bases, and 15 bases lay in between. The CDR3 is 15 amino acids. The germline CDR1 and CDR2 sequences are SNHLY and FYNNEI. The chain's CDR3 is CASRGDALGTGELFF. CDR3 nucleotide sequence: TGTGCCAGCAGGGGTGACGCACTGGGCACCGGGGAGCTGTTTTTT.

The chain has TRBV28 and TRBJ1-5, with 7 bases matching TRBD1. After removal of 2 bases from V and 4 bases from J, the junction contained 5 bases not matched to a gene. CDR3 size: 15 residues. The germline V gene encodes CDR1 MDHEN and CDR2 SYDVKM. CDR3 sequence (DNA): TGTGCCAGCAGTTTACCACAGGGGACGAATCAGCCCCAGCATTTT. Its protein is CASSLPQGTNQPQHF.

The V and J genes are TRBV19 and TRBJ2-5; 9 positions match TRBD2. CDR3 length: 15 residues. V lost 3 bases to trimming and J lost 6 bases; unmatched junction nucleotides: 8. The germline V gene encodes CDR1 LNHDA and CDR2 SQIVND (reference sequence). The CDR3 DNA reads TGTGCCAGTAGTATCGAGCTAGCGGGGATACAGACCCAGTACTTC. Its translation: CASSIELAGIQTQYF.

This chain uses TRBV19 with TRBJ1-1; 8 bases fit TRBD1. The V gene end was trimmed by 7 bases and the J gene end by 5 bases; junction bases not matched to a gene: 12. Germline CDR1 reads LNHDA; CDR2 reads SQIVND (reference sequence). The CDR3 is 15 amino acids. The CDR3 spells CASIRGQGLRTEAFF. CDR3 DNA: TGTGCCAGTATTCGCGGACAGGGTCTTAGGACTGAAGCTTTCTTT.

The chain combines TRBV18 with TRBJ1-3; D is possibly TRBD1 (5 bases). V was trimmed by 4 bases and J by 4 bases, leaving 14 bases between them. Germline CDR1 KGHSH, CDR2 LQKENI. The CDR3 spans 15 residues. Written as DNA, the CDR3 is TGTGCCAGCTCACTCGACTCAGGGAACGGAAACACCATATATTTT. Protein: CASSLDSGNGNTIYF.

This chain joins TRBV29-1 and TRBJ2-1; 7 bases fit TRBD1. Trimming removed 7 bases from V and 0 bases from J; junction bases left unmatched: 9. The CDR3 contains 15 residues. The V gene's germline CDR1 is SQVTM and CDR2 ANQGSEA. In nucleotides, the CDR3 is TGCAGCGGGGTAGGGGGCGTCGCCTCCTACAATGAGCAGTTCTTC. Translating it yields CSGVGGVASYNEQFF.

This chain uses TRBV7-2 with TRBJ2-7; D call uncertain. Trimming took 0 bases from V and 6 from J, leaving 9 bases between them. CDR1 SGHTA and CDR2 FQGNSA come from the germline V gene. This CDR3 spans 13 amino acids. CDR3 DNA: TGTGCCAGCAGCTTAGCGCCCTATTCCGAGCAGTACTTC. Encoded protein: CASSLAPYSEQYF.

The V gene is TRBV9, the J gene TRBJ2-2; 12 bases map to TRBD2. CDR1 and CDR2 from the germline V gene are SGDLS and YYNGEE. V gave up 3 bases and J gave up 0 bases; unmatched junction bases: 3. The CDR3 is 17 residues long. The CDR3 sequence: CASSERTSGANTGELFF. The CDR3, as DNA: TGTGCCAGCAGCGAACGGACTAGCGGGGCGAACACCGGGGAGCTGTTTTTT.

V gene TRBV4-1 combines with J gene TRBJ1-5; no clear D gene. The V gene lost 4 bases and the J gene lost 0 bases, with 16 bases spanning the gap. From germline, CDR1 is MGHRA and CDR2 YSYEKL. The CDR3 has 17 amino acids. The CDR3, as DNA: TGCGCCAGCAGCCGGACCCGCTCGTTCGGTAGCAATCAGCCCCAGCATTTT. Amino acids: CASSRTRSFGSNQPQHF.